These 7 T cell receptor beta chains were sequenced from one sample in a study of cytomegalovirus exposure and HLA in healthy donors. PCR was performed using 60 Vbeta and 13 Jbeta primers. Data came from immunoSEQ multiplex PCR; TCRdb stores just in-frame clones and leaves some out. Here the sample spans more than 200,000 clones, more than 75% being singletons. The sample was PBMCs. The receptors shown here come from a man aged 40-55 years in good health and CMV-seropositive.

This clone appeared a few times. The chain recombines TRBV5-1 with TRBJ2-1, with 14 bases matching TRBD2. The CDR3 covers 15 residues. CDR1 SGHRS and CDR2 YFSETQ come from the germline V gene. With 4 bases clipped from V and 8 bases from J, the junction kept 5 bases outside the gene matches. CDR3 protein: CASSAGTSGSYEQFF. As DNA, the CDR3 is TGCGCCAGCAGCGCCGGGACTAGCGGGAGCTATGAGCAGTTCTTC. Based on the CDR3 plus reference TRBV5-1 and TRBJ2-1, the full variable domain is KAGVTQTPRYLIKTRGQQVTLSCSPISGHRSVSWYQQTPGQGLQFLFEYFSETQRNKGNFPGRFSGRQFSNSRSEMNVSTLELGDSALYLCASSAGTSGSYEQFFGPGTRLTVL.

The chain recombines TRBV27 with TRBJ2-2; possible D gene TRBD1, 6 bases. The CDR3 spans 14 residues. With 3 bases removed from V and 1 base from J, the gap between germline ends came to 6 bases. Germline lookup yields CDR1 MNHEY and CDR2 SMNVEV (reference sequence). The DNA for the CDR3 is TGTGCCAGCAGTTTGACAGGGAACACCGGGGAGCTGTTTTTT. It codes for CASSLTGNTGELFF.

The chain carries TRBV19 and TRBJ2-7; tentatively, D is TRBD1 (6 bases). The CDR3 totals 13 residues. CDR1 and CDR2 (germline): LNHDA, SQIVND (reference sequence). Trimming took off 5 bases at V and 2 bases at J, with 10 bases between the two ends. The CDR3 sequence: CASSAGQTYEQYF. Written as DNA, the CDR3 is TGTGCCAGTAGTGCCGGACAGACCTACGAGCAGTACTTC.

V usage is TRBV29-1 and J usage is TRBJ2-7, with 10 bases matching TRBD2. Germline V gene sequence: CDR1 SQVTM, CDR2 ANQGSEA. Unmatched junction bases numbered 5, after V lost 3 bases and J lost 6 bases. This CDR3 is built from 13 residues. CDR3 in DNA: TGCAGCGTTGAGCTAGCGGGAGTCCGCGAGCAGTACTTC. Amino acid sequence: CSVELAGVREQYF.

The chain uses TRBV29-1 and TRBJ1-1, with D possibly matching TRBD1 (5 bases). Germline-derived CDR1 and CDR2 are SQVTM and ANQGSEA. The CDR3 extends over 12 amino acids. Trimming left V 5 bases short and J 1 base short, with 8 bases between. The CDR3 sequence is CSVWDWNTEAFF. DNA of the CDR3: TGCAGCGTTTGGGACTGGAACACTGAAGCTTTCTTT.

This chain joins TRBV5-1 and TRBJ2-7; D perhaps matches TRBD2 (6 bases). The CDR3 runs 15 residues. CDR1 and CDR2 from the germline V gene are SGHRS and YFSETQ. Deletions cut 0 bases from V and 0 bases from J, with 10 bases between. CDR3: CASSLAAGLSYEQYF. CDR3 in DNA: TGCGCCAGCAGCTTGGCAGCGGGTCTCTCCTACGAGCAGTACTTC.

The chain employs TRBV2 and TRBJ2-1, with TRBD1 as a possible D gene (5 bases). Trimming removed 7 bases at V and 13 bases at J, with 20 bases between. This CDR3 region has 13 residues. The germline V gene has CDR1 SNHLY and CDR2 FYNNEI. The CDR3 here is CASKGQGVGTQFF. CDR3 DNA sequence: TGTGCCAGCAAAGGCCAAGGGGTTGGAACACAGTTCTTC. Looking up the rest from reference TRBV2 and TRBJ2-1 gives the full variable domain: EPEVTQTPSHQVTQMGQEVILRCVPISNHLYFYWYRQILGQKVEFLVSFYNNEISEKSEIFDDQFSVERPDGSNFTLKIRSTKLEDSAMYFCASKGQGVGTQFFGPGTRLTVL.